Following are 3 T cell receptor beta chains from one sample sequenced in a study of T cells in Graves' hyperthyroidism and ophthalmopathy. From RNA transcripts, TCR beta CDR3 regions were amplified. The HTBI primer set was used in a first-round RT-PCR of the TCR CDR3. TCRdb recomputed calls from the multiplex PCR reads with MiXCR, one row per CDR3 protein. The table lists 650,000 to 700,000 distinct CDR3 sequences, around 15% of them singletons, with around 16% in the top ten. Sequenced: blood. These receptors originate from a middle-aged man with Graves' hyperthyroidism.

The DNA of the CDR3 is TGTGCCAGCAACCAACAGGGGATAGACACTGAAGCTTTCTTT. It encodes CASNQQGIDTEAFF. This sequence joins TRBV6-1 and TRBJ1-1; 7 nucleotides align to TRBD1. Germline V gives CDR1 MNHNS, CDR2 SASEGT. This CDR3 contains 14 residues. Trimming removed 7 bases from V and 3 bases from J; junction bases left unmatched: 8.

This clonotype was seen many times. The chain is built from TRBV18 and TRBJ2-5; D remains unclear. Deletions cut 1 base from V and 1 base from J, with 4 bases between. This CDR3 region has 13 residues. Germline CDR1 KGHSH, CDR2 LQKENI. The DNA for the CDR3 is TGTGCCAGCTCACCACAGTTCCAAGAGACCCAGTACTTC. Protein: CASSPQFQETQYF.

This clonotype has only a few counts. V gene TRBV4-1 combines with J gene TRBJ2-7, with D possibly being TRBD1 or TRBD2 (5 bases each). Germline V gene data show CDR1 as MGHRA and CDR2 as YSYEKL. V was shortened by 0 bases and J by 4 bases, with 16 bases between the two germline ends. This CDR3 is built from 16 residues. The DNA of the CDR3 is TGCGCCAGCAGCCAAGAAGGGGCGGGTCGTCTTTACGAGCAGTACTTC. As protein: CASSQEGAGRLYEQYF.